Each of the 15 T cell receptor beta chains below was sequenced from the same sample in a study of T cells in Graves' hyperthyroidism and ophthalmopathy (dated 2019 in TCRdb). Receptors were amplified or captured by multiplex PCR. Sequencing instrument: Illumina HiSeq 2000. The TCR beta CDR3 regions were amplified from the RNA transcripts. For the first round of RT-PCR on the TCR CDR3, the HTBI primer set was used together with the Qiagen OneStep RT-PCR kit. Starting from the raw public reads, TCRdb applied fastp trimming at Q25, assembled clones with MiXCR and retained in-frame beta chains. Under each unique CDR3 protein, matching rows form one entry showing the most common genes and DNA. The sample table lists a few hundred thousand distinct CDR3 sequences, around 45% of them with a count of one. The ten largest clones represent around 8% of the sample. Input material: peripheral blood or thyroid tissue (not recorded which). The receptors stem from a woman younger than 35 with Graves' hyperthyroidism.

This clonotype was counted only a few times. The junction does not match germline at one end; this may be a read error. V usage is TRBV18 and J usage is TRBJ1-1, with 7 bases identical to TRBD1. This CDR3 has 14 amino acids. Germline V lookup: CDR1 KGHSH, CDR2 LQKENI. CDR3 sequence: CASSPQGRNTEAFF. For the CDR3, the DNA is TGTGCCAGCTCCCCACAGGGGAGGAACACTGAAGCTTTCTTT.

The V and J genes are TRBV7-3 and TRBJ2-7; 10 positions match TRBD1. J was trimmed by 5 bases and V by 5 bases; bases with no gene match: 9. CDR3 size: 15 residues. The germline V gene has CDR1 SGHTA and CDR2 FQGTGA. CDR3 region: CASSTPGQGYDEQYF. In nucleotides, the CDR3 is TGTGCCAGCAGCACCCCGGGACAGGGGTACGACGAGCAGTACTTC.

V gene TRBV30 combines with J gene TRBJ1-5; maybe TRBD1 (5 bases). The CDR3 contains 14 residues. Germline V gene sequence: CDR1 GTSNPN, CDR2 SVGIG (reference sequence). Trimming took off 0 bases at V and 9 bases at J, with 15 bases between the two ends. CDR3 nucleotides: TGTGCCTGGAGTGTACTGGGACCTAGGGGGCCCCAGCATTTT. Translation gives CAWSVLGPRGPQHF.

This clonotype was found many times. The chain joins TRBV7-3 to TRBJ2-7, with TRBD2 identical over 10 bases. The V segment lost 5 bases and the J segment 4 bases; nucleotides outside the gene matches: 17. The CDR3 spans 18 residues. Per the germline V gene, CDR1 is SGHTA and CDR2 is FQGTGA. This CDR3 reads CASSQDLASGRRWYEQYF. CDR3 DNA: TGTGCCAGCAGCCAAGATCTGGCTAGCGGGAGACGATGGTACGAGCAGTACTTC.

V gene TRBV7-2 combines with J gene TRBJ2-7, with 10 bases that match TRBD2. With V trimmed by 5 bases and J by 3 bases, 7 bases remained unmatched. This CDR3 is built from 15 residues. Germline values: CDR1 SGHTA, CDR2 FQGNSA. CDR3 loop: CASSVIAGGRYEQYF. The CDR3 DNA is TGTGCCAGCAGCGTCATAGCGGGAGGTCGCTACGAGCAGTACTTC.

DNA of the CDR3: TGTGCCAGCAGCGTATCGGAGTGGGAGAACTATGGCTACACCTTC. Translation gives CASSVSEWENYGYTF. V and J are TRBV9 and TRBJ1-2; D is ambiguous. V dropped 1 base and J dropped 2 bases, with 12 bases sitting between them. CDR1 is SGDLS, CDR2 YYNGEE, per germline. The CDR3 extends over 15 amino acids.

This chain joins TRBV9 and TRBJ2-7; 8 bases are a match to TRBD2. The junction had 8 bases not matched to a gene; V was cut back by 4 bases and J by 2 bases. This CDR3 spans 15 amino acids. Germline CDR1 is SGDLS and CDR2 is YYNGEE. The CDR3 is CASSPPAGAAYEQYF. The CDR3 nucleotides are TGTGCCAGCAGCCCCCCAGCGGGAGCTGCCTACGAGCAGTACTTC.

This clonotype was counted ten times or more. The rearrangement links TRBV10-3 to TRBJ2-2; a possible D gene is TRBD1 (5 bases). The germline V gene has CDR1 ENHRY and CDR2 SYGVKD. V lost 3 bases and J 1 base, leaving 15 bases between the germline ends. The CDR3 extends over 17 amino acids. The CDR3 protein is CAISDPPGKGNTGELFF. The CDR3 nucleotides are TGTGCCATCAGTGACCCTCCAGGGAAAGGGAACACCGGGGAGCTGTTTTTT.

This clonotype was found many times. This rearrangement joins TRBV20-1 to TRBJ2-7; 10 bases are a match to TRBD2. This CDR3 region has 14 residues. J lost 3 bases, V lost 3 bases, and 5 bases had no gene match. Germline assignment: CDR1 DFQATT and CDR2 SNEGSKA (reference sequence). The CDR3 region is CSASRPSGSYEQYF. For the CDR3, the DNA is TGCAGTGCTAGTCGGCCTAGCGGGAGCTACGAGCAGTACTTC.

Many counts were recorded for this clonotype. J is TRBJ1-2 and V is TRBV11-2; TRBD1 is a possible D gene (6 bases). The germline V gene has CDR1 SGHAT and CDR2 FQNNGV. V was pared by 5 bases and J by 5 bases, with 15 bases between. The CDR3 sequence is 14 residues long. The CDR3 protein is CASSHRQAIYGYTF. CDR3 nucleotides: TGTGCCAGCAGCCACCGACAGGCGATATATGGCTACACCTTC.

The V and J genes are TRBV5-1 and TRBJ2-7; 12 nucleotides line up with TRBD2. The J call is doubtful: the DNA matches TRBJ2-1 better. Germline values: CDR1 SGHRS, CDR2 YFSETQ. This CDR3 region has 21 residues. The CDR3 sequence is CASSLVHHPPLPGLAGDEQFF. CDR3 DNA: TGCGCCAGCAGCTTGGTACATCATCCACCACTCCCGGGACTAGCGGGTGATGAGCAGTTCTTC.

This clonotype occurred many times. The J gene is TRBJ1-6, the V gene TRBV25-1; 12 bases are shared with TRBD1. The germline V gene encodes CDR1 MGHDK and CDR2 SYGVNS. V lost 5 bases to trimming and J lost 7 bases; unmatched junction nucleotides: 6. The CDR3 length is 16 residues. CDR3: CASSLYGTGGNSPLHF. The CDR3, as DNA: TGTGCCAGCAGTCTCTATGGGACAGGGGGCAATTCACCCCTCCACTTT.

This clonotype occurred many times. The chain combines TRBV20-1 with TRBJ1-6; D not resolved. This CDR3 is 15 amino acids long. Germline V gene sequence: CDR1 DFQATT, CDR2 SNEGSKA (reference sequence). V was cut by 6 bases and J by 6 bases, with 18 bases left in between. CDR3 sequence: CSAHPPAYFNSPLHF. CDR3 DNA: TGCAGTGCCCACCCACCGGCGTATTTTAATTCACCCCTCCACTTT.

With regard to this clonotype: A read error may be the cause here, since a much bigger clone is one base away. V gene TRBV12-3 or TRBV12-4 combines with J gene TRBJ1-6; the D is unclear. The CDR3 spans 17 residues. V was cut by 3 bases and J by 7 bases, with 19 bases left in between. CDR3 in amino acids: CASSFRASSIMNSPLHF. CDR3 bases: TGTGCCAGCAGTTTTCGGGCCTCTAGTATAATGAATTCACCCCTCCACTTT.

The V call is TRBV25-1, the J call TRBJ2-2; 8 bases agree with TRBD2. From germline, CDR1 is MGHDK and CDR2 SYGVNS. This CDR3 is built from 18 residues. V shed 1 base, J shed 6 bases, and the junction held 13 bases outside the gene matches. Written as DNA, the CDR3 is TGTGCCAGCAGTGAATGGGGGGATGGACTAGCAGGGTCCGGGGAGCTGTTTTTT. Translated, it gives CASSEWGDGLAGSGELFF.